Each of the 13 T cell receptor beta chains below was sequenced from the same sample in a study of cytomegalovirus exposure and HLA in healthy donors. PCR used 60 Vbeta primers and 13 Jbeta primers. Generated by immunoSEQ multiplex PCR, the TCRdb table keeps only in-frame clones and is missing some. The repertoire includes approximately 70,000 clones, about 73% of them detected once, and approximately 10% sits in the top ten. Sequencing was performed on PBMCs. All receptors come from a woman in her sixties or seventies in good health and CMV-seropositive.

This clone has a handful of counts. V gene TRBV6-1 combines with J gene TRBJ1-1, with TRBD1 matching 10 bases. The CDR3 consists of 14 residues. V shed 5 bases and J 7 bases; nucleotides not matched to a gene: 7. Germline CDR1 is MNHNS and CDR2 is SASEGT. The CDR3 sequence: CASSWTGGSDEAFF. The CDR3 nucleotides are TGTGCCAGCAGTTGGACAGGGGGTTCGGATGAAGCTTTCTTT.

This clone was found many times. J is TRBJ1-2 and V is TRBV30; D ambiguous. This CDR3 spans 11 amino acids. V lost 7 bases, J lost 2 bases, and 8 bases lay in between. Germline-derived CDR1 and CDR2 are GTSNPN and SVGIG (reference sequence). CDR3 sequence: CASQINYGYTF. CDR3 sequence (DNA): TGTGCCTCCCAAATCAACTATGGCTACACCTTC.

CDR3 region: CASSLETADTQYF. The CDR3 DNA is TGCGCCAGCAGCTTGGAAACGGCAGATACGCAGTATTTT. This chain connects TRBV5-1 to TRBJ2-3, with D unresolved. V lost 0 bases to trimming and J lost 4 bases, with 6 bases between them. The germline V gene encodes CDR1 SGHRS and CDR2 YFSETQ. This CDR3 is 13 amino acids long.

The chain has TRBV2 and TRBJ1-5; possible D gene TRBD1, 6 bases. Trimming pared 4 bases from V and 7 bases from J, leaving 14 bases between. Germline V lookup: CDR1 SNHLY, CDR2 FYNNEI. The CDR3 is made up of 14 amino acids. CDR3 in amino acids: CASSGAGERQPQHF. The CDR3 coding sequence is TGTGCCAGCAGTGGGGCAGGGGAGAGGCAGCCCCAGCATTTT.

The chain recombines TRBV18 with TRBJ1-1; D is perhaps TRBD1 (6 bases). The CDR3 extends over 14 amino acids. Germline CDR1 and CDR2: KGHSH and LQKENI. Trimming pared 2 bases from V and 2 bases from J, leaving 9 bases between. DNA for the CDR3: TGTGCCAGCTCACCAGGGACAATTAACACTGAAGCTTTCTTT. Translation: CASSPGTINTEAFF.

This rearrangement joins TRBV6-6 to TRBJ1-1; a weak D match, TRBD1 (5 bases). With 4 bases removed from V and 1 base from J, the gap between germline ends came to 10 bases. The CDR3 runs 14 residues. Germline V gene lookup returns CDR1 MNHNY and CDR2 SVGAGI (reference sequence). CDR3 region: CASSSQGGNTEAFF. The CDR3 DNA sequence: TGTGCCAGCAGTTCCCAGGGAGGGAACACTGAAGCTTTCTTT.

The CDR3 loop is CASSPLRTSNYEQYF. The DNA for the CDR3 is TGTGCCAGCAGCCCTCTACGGACTAGCAATTACGAGCAGTACTTC. The chain carries TRBV9 and TRBJ2-7, with TRBD2 matching 8 bases. The V gene's germline CDR1 is SGDLS and CDR2 YYNGEE. The CDR3 length is 15 residues. The V gene end was trimmed by 4 bases and the J gene end by 4 bases; junction bases not matched to a gene: 10. The variable domain in full, with the rest retrieved from reference TRBV9 and TRBJ2-7, is DSGVTQTPKHLITATGQRVTLRCSPRSGDLSVYWYQQSLDQGLQFLIQYYNGEERAKGNILERFSAQQFPDLHSELNLSSLELGDSALYFCASSPLRTSNYEQYFGPGTRLTVT.

The chain couples TRBV2 to TRBJ1-2; perhaps TRBD1 as D (6 bases). Trimming took off 8 bases at V and 5 bases at J, with 15 bases between the two ends. Germline V lookup: CDR1 SNHLY, CDR2 FYNNEI. This CDR3 is built from 13 residues. This chain's CDR3 is CASLQGMDYGYTF. The CDR3 nucleotides are TGTGCCAGCCTACAGGGTATGGATTATGGCTACACCTTC.

The genes are TRBV7-9 and TRBJ2-3; 11 nucleotides match TRBD2. The CDR3 is 16 amino acids. From germline, CDR1 is SEHNR and CDR2 FQNEAQ (reference sequence). Losses at the gene ends were 5 bases for V and 1 base for J; bases not matched to a gene: 5. Here the CDR3 reads CASSPRGLAGTDTQYF. DNA of the CDR3: TGTGCCAGCAGCCCGCGGGGACTAGCGGGCACAGATACGCAGTATTTT.

The chain links TRBV2 to TRBJ2-5; D call uncertain. The CDR3 loop spans 15 amino acids. Trimming took off 1 base at V and 2 bases at J, with 11 bases between the two ends. CDR1 and CDR2 from the germline V gene are SNHLY and FYNNEI. The CDR3 region has the DNA TGTGCCAGCAGTGAAGGCTTCGCCAGACAAGAGACCCAGTACTTC. Protein sequence: CASSEGFARQETQYF.

The chain couples TRBV6-6 to TRBJ1-2; 7 bases fit TRBD1. Germline CDR1 is MNHNY and CDR2 is SVGAGI (reference sequence). The CDR3 contains 12 residues. Unmatched junction bases numbered 5, after V lost 7 bases and J lost 6 bases. CDR3 DNA: TGTGCCAGCACACGACAGGGTGATGGCTACACCTTC. Translation gives CASTRQGDGYTF.

V gene TRBV7-9 combines with J gene TRBJ1-1; D is uncertain. Germline loops: CDR1 SEHNR, CDR2 FQNEAQ (reference sequence). Trimming removed 2 bases at V and 6 bases at J, with 4 bases between. This CDR3 is 11 amino acids long. The CDR3 loop is CASSLYSEAFF. CDR3 bases: TGTGCCAGCAGCTTATACTCTGAAGCTTTCTTT.

This clone was recorded a few times. V is TRBV5-6 and J is TRBJ2-3, with no clear D. CDR1 is SGHDT, CDR2 YYEEEE, per germline. This CDR3 contains 12 residues. V gave up 0 bases and J gave up 11 bases, with 10 bases separating them. The chain's CDR3 is CASSLGAIGQYF. The CDR3 DNA reads TGTGCCAGCAGCTTGGGAGCGATAGGGCAGTATTTT.